The 26 T cell receptor beta chains below all came from one sample that was sequenced in a study of T cells after yellow fever vaccination (dated by TCRdb to between 2017 and 2020). Libraries were prepared through 5' RACE. This sample was sequenced with an Illumina HiSeq 2500. Through fastp at Q25 and MiXCR, TCRdb rebuilt clones from the public reads, retaining in-frame beta chains. Rows merge per CDR3 protein into single entries with the most common DNA and genes. The table for this sample lists 30,000 to 40,000 distinct CDR3 sequences; less than 8.5% of them were counted only once. The biggest ten clones account for around a fifth of the sample. The treatment or condition label corresponds to: live attenuated yellow fever vaccine strain. The material was PBMCs, either bulk or a sorted T-cell subset (CD4+, CD8+, memory, or dextramer-sorted; not recorded which), obtained on the day of the first yellow fever vaccination. Receptor source: a man younger than 30 who received the YFV17D yellow fever vaccine.

In its sample, this clonotype was seen many times. The chain joins TRBV12-3 or TRBV12-4 to TRBJ2-7; the D gene is possibly TRBD2 (5 bases). V lost 6 bases and J lost 4, with 13 bases in between. This CDR3 contains 13 residues. Here the CDR3 reads CASSFFPGYEQYF. DNA for the CDR3: TGTGCCAGCAGCTTTTTCCCGGGATACGAGCAGTACTTC.

The chain joins TRBV15 to TRBJ2-6; weak D call: TRBD2 (5 bases). The CDR3 is 16 residues long. The V end lost 0 bases, the J end lost 2 bases, and 8 bases lay between the germline ends. Germline assignment: CDR1 LNHNV and CDR2 YYDKDF (reference sequence). The CDR3 sequence: CATSREAGAGANVLTF. In DNA form, the CDR3 reads TGTGCCACCAGCAGAGAAGCCGGGGCTGGGGCCAACGTCCTGACTTTC.

This clonotype was counted many times. The V and J genes are TRBV10-3 and TRBJ2-3; the match to TRBD1 covers 11 bases. The CDR3 extends over 18 amino acids. Trimming took 3 bases from V and 4 from J; bases not matched to a gene: 12. Per germline, CDR1 ENHRY and CDR2 SYGVKD. The CDR3 DNA reads TGTGCCATCAGTGAACACCCGGGACAGGGGGAAAAATCAGATACGCAGTATTTT. Encoded protein: CAISEHPGQGEKSDTQYF.

This clonotype was detected ten times or more. This chain uses TRBV20-1 with TRBJ2-7; 7 bases match TRBD1. V was clipped by 1 base and J by 5 bases; unmatched bases: 11. Germline CDR1 is DFQATT and CDR2 is SNEGSKA (reference sequence). This CDR3 has 15 residues. In DNA, the CDR3 is TGCAGTGCTAGAGCTATCGGACAGGAGTCTAACGAGCAGTACGTC. Translation: CSARAIGQESNEQYV.

This clonotype came up many times. The rearrangement links TRBV27 to TRBJ2-7, with TRBD2 as a possible D gene (6 bases). The CDR3 runs to 13 residues. Germline V gives CDR1 MNHEY, CDR2 SMNVEV (reference sequence). Trimming stripped 0 bases from V and 7 bases from J, with 10 bases between. The CDR3, as DNA: TGTGCCAGCAGTTTATCTCGGCGGGGAGAGCAGTACGTC. Translated: CASSLSRRGEQYV.

This clonotype was detected many times. The rearrangement joins TRBV5-1 to TRBJ2-2; a possible D gene is TRBD2 (5 bases). CDR3 length: 14 amino acids. Trimming took 5 bases from V and 4 from J, leaving 12 bases between them. CDR1 SGHRS and CDR2 YFSETQ come from the germline V gene. The CDR3: CASRREMVTGELFF. The CDR3 DNA reads as TGCGCCAGCAGGAGGGAGATGGTCACCGGGGAGCTGTTTTTT.

This clonotype was counted many times. The CDR3 DNA reads as TGTGCCAGCAGCCCAAAGACAGGGTGGTCCTACGAGCAGTACTTC. Protein sequence: CASSPKTGWSYEQYF. The chain has TRBV3-1 and TRBJ2-7; 7 nucleotides agree with TRBD1. The ends lost 4 bases at V and 1 base at J; junction bases unmatched: 7. Per germline, CDR1 LGHDT and CDR2 YNNKEL (reference sequence). The CDR3 covers 15 residues.

The CDR3 nucleotides are TGCGCCAGCAGCCAAGAAACCGGGACAGGGTCCTACAATGAGCAGTTCTTC. Residues: CASSQETGTGSYNEQFF. The V call is TRBV4-3, the J call TRBJ2-1; 9 bases match TRBD1. The CDR3 runs 17 residues. V was clipped by 0 bases and J by 1 base; unmatched bases: 4. CDR1 is LGHNA, CDR2 YSLEER, per germline.

V usage is TRBV12-3 or TRBV12-4 and J usage is TRBJ1-3; 9 bases agree with TRBD1. The CDR3 sequence is 18 residues long. Trimming took 10 bases from V and 0 from J; bases not matched to a gene: 16. The CDR3 loop is CAIGLNNRGLLSGNTIYF. CDR3 coding DNA: TGTGCCATCGGCCTTAATAACAGGGGGCTCCTCTCTGGAAACACCATATATTTT.

Notes on this clonotype: A much larger clone sits a single nucleotide away, making a read error possible. V and J are TRBV7-6 and TRBJ2-3; 16 nucleotides align to TRBD2. The V gene's germline CDR1 is SGHVS and CDR2 FNYEAQ. The CDR3 covers 19 residues. With V trimmed by 4 bases and J by 6 bases, 13 bases remained unmatched. CDR3 loop: CASSSGPGTSGGALDTQYF. For the CDR3, the DNA is TGTGCCAGCAGCTCCGGTCCCGGGACTAGCGGGGGGGCTTTGGATACGCAGTATTTT.

The sample holds many counts of this clonotype. The V call is TRBV7-2, the J call TRBJ2-6, with a possible D match to TRBD1 (6 bases). The germline V and J ends were trimmed by 2 bases and 2 bases, with 10 bases remaining between them. The CDR3 has 16 amino acids. CDR1 is SGHTA and CDR2 is FQGNSA in the germline V gene. The CDR3 DNA is TGTGCCAGCAGCTTACTCCGGACAGCTGGGGCCAACGTCCTGACTTTC. Its protein product is CASSLLRTAGANVLTF.

This clonotype came up a few times. V is TRBV6-5 and J is TRBJ1-5; 8 bases agree with TRBD1. Losses at the gene ends were 5 bases for V and 7 bases for J; bases not matched to a gene: 4. The CDR3 length is 13 residues. Germline V gene lookup returns CDR1 MNHEY and CDR2 SVGAGI. The CDR3 DNA is TGTGCCAGCAGTCAGGGGGCCGGGCAGCCCCAGCATTTT. This sequence encodes CASSQGAGQPQHF.

This clonotype has at least ten counts. A read error may account for a junction end that differs from germline. Here the CDR3 reads CASSLEAQVYF. In nucleotides, the CDR3 is TGTGCCAGCAGTTTAGAGGCACAGGTCTATTTT. The chain links TRBV12-3 or TRBV12-4 to TRBJ1-5; D possibly corresponds to TRBD1 (5 bases). The length of the CDR3 is 11 residues.

This clonotype was seen at least ten times. The chain combines TRBV15 with TRBJ2-7, with 7 bases identical to TRBD2. CDR1 and CDR2 (germline): LNHNV, YYDKDF (reference sequence). V was pared by 0 bases and J by 2 bases, with 4 bases of the junction left unmatched. The CDR3 spans 15 residues. The CDR3 DNA sequence: TGTGCCACCAGCAGAGATCCGAGCGGGGCCTACGAGCAGTACTTC. Translating gives CATSRDPSGAYEQYF.

This clonotype was counted ten times or more. The chain carries TRBV14 and TRBJ1-1; 7 positions match TRBD1. The ends lost 3 bases at V and 3 bases at J; junction bases unmatched: 7. CDR3 length equals 15 residues. The germline gives CDR1 SGHDN, CDR2 FVKESK. The CDR3 DNA reads as TGTGCCAGCAGCCAGGGAGGGACAGTTTACACTGAAGCTTTCTTT. As protein: CASSQGGTVYTEAFF.

This clonotype was detected ten times or more. CDR3 residues: CASSYDTGPEKLFF. The CDR3 bases are TGTGCCAGCAGTTACGACACAGGGCCTGAAAAACTGTTTTTT. This sequence joins TRBV6-2 or TRBV6-3 and TRBJ1-4; D is perhaps TRBD1 (6 bases). Between the trimmed V and J ends, which lost 2 bases and 7 bases, there was a span of 11 bases. CDR1 and CDR2 (germline): MNHEY, SVGEGT. This CDR3 has 14 amino acids.

This clonotype came up many times. The genes are TRBV19 and TRBJ1-5; D is unclear. This CDR3 contains 13 residues. Trimming pared 6 bases from V and 5 bases from J, leaving 11 bases between. The germline CDR1 and CDR2 sequences are LNHDA and SQIVND (reference sequence). The DNA for the CDR3 is TGTGCCAGTAGATCATATAGTCATCAGCCCCAGCATTTT. Its protein product is CASRSYSHQPQHF.

This clonotype has only a few counts. This sequence joins TRBV25-1 and TRBJ2-1; 8 bases are shared with TRBD1. Losses at the gene ends were 1 base for V and 0 bases for J; bases not matched to a gene: 2. This CDR3 is 16 amino acids long. From germline, CDR1 is MGHDK and CDR2 SYGVNS. CDR3: CASSELTGGSYNEQFF. The CDR3 nucleotides are TGTGCCAGCAGTGAATTAACAGGGGGCTCCTACAATGAGCAGTTCTTC.

The table lists this clonotype with a few counts. V gene TRBV18 combines with J gene TRBJ2-1; possible D gene TRBD1, 6 bases. V was shortened by 1 base and J by 7 bases, with 11 bases between the two germline ends. This CDR3 region has 14 residues. Per the germline V gene, CDR1 is KGHSH and CDR2 is LQKENI. The CDR3: CASSPQGERNEQFF. The CDR3 DNA follows: TGTGCCAGCTCACCACAGGGGGAAAGAAATGAGCAGTTCTTC.

This clonotype turned up a few times. This sequence joins TRBV30 and TRBJ1-6, with TRBD1 matching 9 bases. The CDR3 length is 13 residues. The ends lost 5 bases at V and 14 bases at J; junction bases unmatched: 10. In germline, CDR1 is GTSNPN, CDR2 SVGIG (reference sequence). This chain's CDR3 is CAWHRDRATTLHF. DNA of the CDR3: TGTGCCTGGCACCGGGACAGGGCAACGACCCTCCACTTT. The full variable domain, rest sourced from reference TRBV30 and TRBJ1-6, is SQTIHQWPATLVQPVGSPLSLECTVEGTSNPNLYWYRQAAGRGLQLLFYSVGIGQISSEVPQNLSASRPQDRQFILSSKKLLLSDSGFYLCAWHRDRATTLHFGNGTRLTVT.

This clonotype was seen many times. The rearrangement joins TRBV20-1 to TRBJ2-5; D is possibly TRBD2 (5 bases). The CDR3 length is 14 residues. Per the germline V gene, CDR1 is DFQATT and CDR2 is SNEGSKA (reference sequence). Trimming left V 1 base short and J 1 base short, with 10 bases between. CDR3 sequence: CSARAGLPQETQYF. In DNA, the CDR3 is TGCAGTGCTAGAGCGGGATTGCCCCAAGAGACCCAGTACTTC.

This clonotype was counted at least ten times. The V call is TRBV10-3, the J call TRBJ2-3; TRBD1 or TRBD2 may be the D gene (5 bases each). With 11 bases removed from V and 2 bases from J, the gap between germline ends came to 14 bases. The CDR3 length is 13 residues. Germline V gene data show CDR1 as ENHRY and CDR2 as SYGVKD. The CDR3 here is CASSYGATDTQYF. CDR3 DNA: TGTGCCTCATCGTACGGGGCCACAGATACGCAGTATTTT.

This clonotype occurred a few times. This sequence joins TRBV20-1 and TRBJ2-5; tentative D call: TRBD2 (5 bases). The CDR3 is made up of 13 amino acids. Germline assignment: CDR1 DFQATT and CDR2 SNEGSKA (reference sequence). The V end lost 3 bases, the J end lost 4 bases, and 12 bases lay between the germline ends. DNA of the CDR3: TGCAGTGCTAGCGCGGACTTAAGAGAGACCCAGTACTTC. Its protein is CSASADLRETQYF.

This clonotype was found many times. The chain recombines TRBV20-1 with TRBJ1-2; D is possibly TRBD1 (6 bases). Between the trimmed V and J ends, which lost 4 bases and 4 bases, there was a span of 16 bases. The CDR3 has 14 residues. CDR1 is DFQATT, CDR2 SNEGSKA, per germline (reference sequence). The CDR3 DNA sequence: TGCAGTGCTACACAACCCGGGACACCCTATGGCTACACCTTC. Amino acid sequence: CSATQPGTPYGYTF.

This clonotype was detected ten times or more. The rearrangement uses TRBV3-1 and TRBJ2-1; either TRBD1 or TRBD2 may fit D (7 bases each). The V and J ends lost 4 bases and 2 bases respectively, with 15 bases between them. Germline CDR1 is LGHDT and CDR2 is YNNKEL (reference sequence). The CDR3 is made up of 16 amino acids. The CDR3 sequence is CASSLRGGPTYNEQFF. As DNA, the CDR3 is TGTGCCAGCAGCCTCAGGGGGGGCCCTACCTACAATGAGCAGTTCTTC.

This clonotype was seen repeatedly, ten times or more. This chain joins TRBV7-2 and TRBJ1-2, with D unresolved. V was cut by 3 bases and J by 2 bases, with 7 bases left in between. The CDR3 covers 13 residues. Germline loops: CDR1 SGHTA, CDR2 FQGNSA. CDR3 sequence reads: CASSFRENYGYTF. CDR3 sequence (DNA): TGTGCCAGCAGCTTTAGGGAGAACTATGGCTACACCTTC.